This T cell receptor beta chain was obtained from a study of blood T cell repertoires in COVID-19. The overall study: PBMCs, B-cell-depleted T cells, or T cells were the source of the cDNA or gDNA that made up the material.

Original data processing: Researchers report that nucleated cell counts were estimated from reference gene primer amplification. Profiling relied on immunoSEQ multiplex PCR, and the TCRdb table lists in-frame clones only, not all of them. V, J and clone size derive from that table, while D and trimming were established from the DNA sequence. This table holds fewer than 650,000 clones, roughly 91% found once. The V gene end was trimmed by 3 bases and the J gene end by 3 bases; junction bases not matched to a gene: 3. Germline V CDR1 and CDR2: SGHAT, FQNNGV. The CDR3 consists of 14 residues. Recruited during active infection, patients (from Seattle) were subsequently followed longitudinally.

Sequenced sample: peripheral blood. The sequence came from a woman in her forties or fifties with COVID-19, enrolled during active disease. V is TRBV11-2 and J is TRBJ1-2; 8 nucleotides agree with TRBD1. The CDR3 DNA reads TGTGCCAGCAGCTTGGGGACAGGCGACTATGGCTACACCTTC. Translation gives CASSLGTGDYGYTF.